The rows below give T cell receptor beta chains drawn from one sample of a study of blood T cell repertoires in COVID-19. Only in-frame clones appear in the TCRdb table, and some are missing; sequencing was by immunoSEQ multiplex PCR. The sample shows 490,000 or so clones, roughly 88% of them seen only once. The sample comprised PBMCs or T cells enriched from blood (not recorded which). These receptors all come from a woman in her thirties or forties who had recovered from COVID-19. Each CDR3 is given with its conserved first and last residue. The order of the fields is V gene, J gene, clone size, D gene, CDR3 protein, CDR3 DNA. A D gene is named only where the DNA matches it firmly. Not every row has a clone size; where given, it reads once, few, many or a size class.

v_gene: TRBV30
j_gene: TRBJ2-3
abundance: once
d_gene: TRBD2
CDR3aa: CAWSPRTSGNTDTQYF
CDR3nt: TGTGCCTGGAGTCCCCGGACTAGCGGGAACACAGATACGCAGTATTTT

v_gene: TRBV7-9
j_gene: TRBJ2-1
abundance: .
d_gene: .
CDR3aa: CASTPAGGGFF
CDR3nt: TGTGCCAGCACCCCTGCGGGCGGAGGATTCTTC

v_gene: TRBV7-6
j_gene: TRBJ2-5
abundance: once
d_gene: .
CDR3aa: CASSLVRLDSQETQYF
CDR3nt: TGTGCCAGCAGCTTAGTCCGGCTCGACAGCCAAGAGACCCAGTACTTC

v_gene: TRBV27
j_gene: TRBJ2-7
abundance: .
d_gene: .
CDR3aa: CASWTRDTRFYEQYF
CDR3nt: TGTGCCAGCTGGACCAGGGACACCCGCTTCTACGAGCAGTACTTC

v_gene: TRBV27
j_gene: TRBJ1-2
abundance: .
d_gene: TRBD1
CDR3aa: CASKLQGADYGYTF
CDR3nt: TGTGCCAGCAAATTACAGGGGGCTGACTATGGCTACACCTTC

v_gene: TRBV4-3
j_gene: TRBJ2-7
abundance: .
d_gene: TRBD2
CDR3aa: CASSQDPRLAAYEQYF
CDR3nt: TGCGCCAGCAGCCAAGACCCGCGACTAGCGGCCTACGAGCAGTACTTC

v_gene: TRBV19
j_gene: TRBJ1-5
abundance: .
d_gene: .
CDR3aa: CASSISGTFSNQPQHF
CDR3nt: TGTGCCAGTAGTATATCGGGGACATTTAGCAATCAGCCCCAGCATTTT

v_gene: TRBV19
j_gene: TRBJ2-3
abundance: .
d_gene: TRBD1
CDR3aa: CASSTTGDGTDTQYF
CDR3nt: TGTGCCAGTAGTACCACAGGGGATGGCACAGATACGCAGTATTTT

v_gene: TRBV19
j_gene: TRBJ2-5
abundance: .
d_gene: .
CDR3aa: CASSIDGSQETQYF
CDR3nt: TGTGCCAGTAGTATTGACGGGAGTCAAGAGACCCAGTACTTC

v_gene: TRBV19
j_gene: TRBJ2-7
abundance: once
d_gene: TRBD2
CDR3aa: CASGEAGASYEQYF
CDR3nt: TGTGCCAGTGGAGAAGCGGGAGCCTCCTACGAGCAGTACTTC

v_gene: TRBV15
j_gene: TRBJ1-2
abundance: .
d_gene: .
CDR3aa: CATSREGGGYTF
CDR3nt: TGTGCCACCAGCAGAGAAGGGGGTGGCTACACCTTC

v_gene: TRBV5-4
j_gene: TRBJ2-3
abundance: .
d_gene: TRBD2
CDR3aa: CASSFPSGFTDTQYF
CDR3nt: TGTGCCAGCAGCTTTCCTAGCGGATTCACAGATACGCAGTATTTT

v_gene: TRBV24-1
j_gene: TRBJ2-3
abundance: once
d_gene: .
CDR3aa: CATSDFYRDGDTQYF
CDR3nt: TGTGCCACCAGTGATTTCTACAGGGATGGGGATACGCAGTATTTT

v_gene: TRBV4-1
j_gene: TRBJ2-4
abundance: once
d_gene: .
CDR3aa: CASSQEGAPAKNIQYF
CDR3nt: TGCGCCAGCAGCCAAGAAGGGGCACCAGCCAAAAACATTCAGTACTTC

v_gene: TRBV18
j_gene: TRBJ2-7
abundance: once
d_gene: TRBD2
CDR3aa: CASSPSGGGSVYEQYF
CDR3nt: TGTGCCAGCTCACCATCCGGGGGGGGGAGCGTCTACGAGCAGTACTTC

v_gene: TRBV5-1
j_gene: TRBJ2-6
abundance: .
d_gene: .
CDR3aa: CASSLNQGRASSGANVLTF
CDR3nt: TGCGCCAGCAGCTTGAATCAGGGGAGGGCGAGCTCTGGGGCCAACGTCCTGACTTTC

v_gene: TRBV24-1
j_gene: TRBJ2-1
abundance: .
d_gene: .
CDR3aa: CATSDALGGASVGQFF
CDR3nt: TGTGCCACCAGTGACGCCCTAGGGGGGGCCTCTGTCGGGCAGTTCTTC

v_gene: TRBV2
j_gene: TRBJ2-2
abundance: .
d_gene: TRBD2
CDR3aa: CASLLALNTGELFF
CDR3nt: TGTGCCAGCCTACTAGCGCTTAACACCGGGGAGCTGTTTTTT

v_gene: TRBV11-3
j_gene: TRBJ2-1
abundance: .
d_gene: TRBD1
CDR3aa: CASSRRDRPPYNEQFF
CDR3nt: TGTGCCAGCAGCCGGCGGGACAGGCCCCCCTACAATGAGCAGTTCTTC

v_gene: TRBV28
j_gene: TRBJ1-2
abundance: .
d_gene: .
CDR3aa: CATSYGGIIGYTF
CDR3nt: TGTGCCACCTCTTATGGGGGGATTATTGGCTACACCTTC

v_gene: TRBV19
j_gene: TRBJ1-1
abundance: few
d_gene: .
CDR3aa: CASSIGGLNTEAFF
CDR3nt: TGTGCCAGTAGTATTGGAGGATTAAACACTGAAGCTTTCTTT

v_gene: TRBV19
j_gene: TRBJ1-2
abundance: .
d_gene: .
CDR3aa: CASRLRANYGYTF
CDR3nt: TGTGCCAGTAGATTGCGAGCTAACTATGGCTACACCTTC

v_gene: TRBV13
j_gene: TRBJ1-1
abundance: .
d_gene: .
CDR3aa: CASSLTGGTEAFF
CDR3nt: TGTGCCAGCAGCTTGACAGGAGGTACTGAAGCTTTCTTT

v_gene: TRBV6-5
j_gene: TRBJ2-2
abundance: .
d_gene: TRBD1
CDR3aa: CASTYRGYTGELFF
CDR3nt: TGTGCCAGCACGTACAGGGGGTACACCGGGGAGCTGTTTTTT

v_gene: TRBV6-2/TRBV6-3
j_gene: TRBJ2-1
abundance: .
d_gene: .
CDR3aa: CASSYSEDSYNEQFF
CDR3nt: TGTGCCAGCAGTTACTCAGAGGACAGCTACAATGAGCAGTTCTTC

v_gene: TRBV2
j_gene: TRBJ2-2
abundance: few
d_gene: .
CDR3aa: CASRKASTGELFF
CDR3nt: TGTGCCAGCAGGAAAGCATCGACCGGGGAGCTGTTTTTT

v_gene: TRBV7-2
j_gene: TRBJ1-3
abundance: .
d_gene: TRBD1
CDR3aa: CASSVAPGQGNTIYF
CDR3nt: TGTGCCAGCAGCGTAGCCCCGGGACAGGGTAACACCATATATTTT

v_gene: TRBV6-5
j_gene: TRBJ2-1
abundance: .
d_gene: .
CDR3aa: CASRAGLGNYNEQFF
CDR3nt: TGTGCCAGCAGGGCGGGGCTAGGGAACTACAATGAGCAGTTCTTC

v_gene: TRBV28
j_gene: TRBJ2-1
abundance: .
d_gene: TRBD2
CDR3aa: CASSPTSGSSYNEQFF
CDR3nt: TGTGCCAGCAGTCCTACGAGCGGGAGTTCCTACAATGAGCAGTTCTTC

v_gene: TRBV27
j_gene: TRBJ1-4
abundance: .
d_gene: .
CDR3aa: CASSSFRVGEKLFF
CDR3nt: TGTGCCAGCAGTTCGTTCAGGGTGGGGGAAAAACTGTTTTTT

v_gene: TRBV2
j_gene: TRBJ1-5
abundance: .
d_gene: .
CDR3aa: CASSERDRNQPQHF
CDR3nt: TGTGCCAGCAGTGAGAGAGACAGGAATCAGCCCCAGCATTTT

v_gene: TRBV7-2
j_gene: TRBJ1-1
abundance: once
d_gene: .
CDR3aa: CASSLVLAGWDTEAFF
CDR3nt: TGTGCCAGCAGCTTAGTTTTGGCAGGGTGGGACACTGAAGCTTTCTTT

v_gene: TRBV5-4
j_gene: TRBJ2-2
abundance: few
d_gene: .
CDR3aa: CASSQVMASKSGELFF
CDR3nt: TGTGCCAGCAGCCAGGTCATGGCTAGCAAGTCCGGGGAGCTGTTTTTT

v_gene: TRBV27
j_gene: TRBJ2-7
abundance: .
d_gene: TRBD2
CDR3aa: CASSSLIAGGSSYEQYF
CDR3nt: TGTGCCAGCAGTTCCCTAATCGCGGGGGGGAGCTCCTACGAGCAGTACTTC

v_gene: TRBV2
j_gene: TRBJ2-7
abundance: .
d_gene: TRBD2
CDR3aa: CASSVGLASLGPANEQYF
CDR3nt: TGTGCCAGCAGTGTGGGACTAGCCAGCTTGGGGCCCGCTAACGAGCAGTACTTC

v_gene: TRBV6-5
j_gene: TRBJ1-1
abundance: .
d_gene: .
CDR3aa: CASSSTTGSYTEAFF
CDR3nt: TGTGCCAGCAGTTCCACAACAGGGTCGTACACTGAAGCTTTCTTT

v_gene: TRBV5-5
j_gene: TRBJ2-3
abundance: .
d_gene: .
CDR3aa: CASSPNDDTQYF
CDR3nt: TGTGCCAGCAGCCCTAACGATGATACGCAGTATTTT

v_gene: TRBV7-6
j_gene: TRBJ1-3
abundance: .
d_gene: .
CDR3aa: CASSPFRTDHFSGNTIYF
CDR3nt: TGTGCCAGCAGCCCTTTCAGGACTGACCACTTCTCTGGAAACACCATATATTTT

v_gene: TRBV14
j_gene: TRBJ2-3
abundance: .
d_gene: .
CDR3aa: CASSPEFVPTQYF
CDR3nt: TGTGCCAGCAGTCCCGAATTTGTACCAACACAGTATTTT

v_gene: TRBV10-3
j_gene: TRBJ2-2
abundance: few
d_gene: TRBD1
CDR3aa: CATTGQGNTGELFF
CDR3nt: TGTGCCACCACAGGACAGGGCAACACCGGGGAGCTGTTTTTT

v_gene: TRBV6-2/TRBV6-3
j_gene: TRBJ2-1
abundance: .
d_gene: TRBD1
CDR3aa: CASSETGLSLTDNEQFF
CDR3nt: TGTGCCAGCAGTGAGACAGGGTTAAGCCTCACCGACAATGAGCAGTTCTTC

v_gene: TRBV24-1
j_gene: TRBJ2-2
abundance: .
d_gene: .
CDR3aa: CATSDLGLSNTGELFF
CDR3nt: TGTGCCACCAGTGATTTAGGACTCTCGAACACCGGGGAGCTGTTTTTT

v_gene: TRBV7-9
j_gene: TRBJ1-1
abundance: .
d_gene: TRBD1
CDR3aa: CASSRHTPPTGVGTEAFF
CDR3nt: TGTGCCAGCAGCCGCCACACCCCTCCGACAGGGGTTGGCACTGAAGCTTTCTTT

v_gene: TRBV11-3
j_gene: TRBJ2-7
abundance: many
d_gene: TRBD2
CDR3aa: CASSSPQISGSIWEQYF
CDR3nt: TGTGCCAGCAGCTCGCCCCAAATCAGCGGGAGTATATGGGAGCAGTACTTC

v_gene: TRBV27
j_gene: TRBJ2-1
abundance: .
d_gene: TRBD1
CDR3aa: CASSSHIGQGEGQFF
CDR3nt: TGTGCCAGCAGTTCTCATATTGGACAGGGCGAGGGGCAGTTCTTC

v_gene: TRBV7-9
j_gene: TRBJ2-7
abundance: .
d_gene: TRBD2
CDR3aa: CASSLSGGPGHEQYF
CDR3nt: TGTGCCAGCAGCTTAAGCGGGGGACCCGGCCACGAGCAGTACTTC